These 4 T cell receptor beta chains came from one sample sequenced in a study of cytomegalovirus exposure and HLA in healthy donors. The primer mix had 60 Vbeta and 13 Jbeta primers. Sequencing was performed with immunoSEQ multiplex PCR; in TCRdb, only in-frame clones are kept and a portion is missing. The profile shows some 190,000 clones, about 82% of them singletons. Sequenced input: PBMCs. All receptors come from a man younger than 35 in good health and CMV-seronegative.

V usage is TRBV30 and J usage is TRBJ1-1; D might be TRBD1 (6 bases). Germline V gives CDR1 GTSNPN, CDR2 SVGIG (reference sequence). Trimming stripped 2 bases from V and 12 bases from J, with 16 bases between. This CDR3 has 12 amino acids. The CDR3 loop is CAWSRRQGMPFF. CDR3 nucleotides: TGTGCCTGGAGTCGGCGGCAGGGGATGCCTTTCTTT.

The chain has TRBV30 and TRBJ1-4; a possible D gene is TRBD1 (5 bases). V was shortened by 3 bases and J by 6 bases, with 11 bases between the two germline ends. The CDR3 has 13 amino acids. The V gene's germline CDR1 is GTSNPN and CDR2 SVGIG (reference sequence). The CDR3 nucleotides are TGTGCCTGGAGGGGGGGGAGGTATGAAAAACTGTTTTTT. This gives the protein CAWRGGRYEKLFF.

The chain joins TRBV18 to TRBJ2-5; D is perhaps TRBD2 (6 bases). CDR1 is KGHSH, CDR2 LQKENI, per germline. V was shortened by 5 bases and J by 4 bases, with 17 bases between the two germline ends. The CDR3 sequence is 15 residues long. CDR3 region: CASSSGAGSLETQYF. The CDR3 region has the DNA TGTGCCAGCTCATCGGGCGCGGGGAGTCTAGAGACCCAGTACTTC.

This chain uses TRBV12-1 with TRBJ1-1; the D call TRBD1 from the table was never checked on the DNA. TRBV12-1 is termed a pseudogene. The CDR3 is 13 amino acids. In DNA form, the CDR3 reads TGTGCCACCTTTAGGGGGCAGGGCACTGAAGCTTTCTTT. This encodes CATFRGQGTEAFF.